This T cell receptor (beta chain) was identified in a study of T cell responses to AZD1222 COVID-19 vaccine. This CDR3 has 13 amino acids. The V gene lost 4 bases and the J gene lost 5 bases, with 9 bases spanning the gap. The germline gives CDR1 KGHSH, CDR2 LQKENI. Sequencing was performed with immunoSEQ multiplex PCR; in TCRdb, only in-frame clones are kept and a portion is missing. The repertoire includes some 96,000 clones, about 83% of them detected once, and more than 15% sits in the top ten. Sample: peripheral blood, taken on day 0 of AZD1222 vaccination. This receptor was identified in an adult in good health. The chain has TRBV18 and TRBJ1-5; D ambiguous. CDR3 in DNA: TGTGCCAGCTCACTTGGGGAGGATCAGCCCCAGCATTTT. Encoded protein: CASSLGEDQPQHF.